This TCR beta chain was identified in a study of CD8+CD57+ T cells in acquired aplastic anemia. Study in general: Sorted cells (CD4+ and CD8+) yielded DNA amounts that averaged around 3.1 ug.

Sequencing involved patients with CD8+CD57+ cell expansion previously shown by flow cytometry. As regards this clonotype: As yet, its antigen is unknown. This could be a read error, since a much larger clone is one nucleotide away.

This CDR3 has 18 amino acids. The germline V and J ends were trimmed by 7 bases and 4 bases, with 23 bases remaining between them. Germline CDR1 reads MNHNS; CDR2 reads SASEGT. Study outcomes and limitations: Sharing between patients and controls was observed for twenty-nine CD8+ CDR3 sequences. Any difference that existed in CD8+ Simpson's diversity between patients and controls was not significant.

Profiles of TCR beta VDJ and CDR3 were generated from a genomic DNA template. MiXCR, run by TCRdb on the reads, gives a single entry per CDR3 protein. This sample carries 95,000 to 150,000 distinct CDR3 sequences, almost 40% of them seen once, and the ten largest clones take 2% to 3%. The V and J genes are TRBV6-1 and TRBJ1-6; a possible D gene is TRBD1 (5 bases). This receptor was obtained from a human donor with aplastic anemia. Sequencing input: sorted CD4+, CD8+, or CD8+CD57+ T cells (not recorded which) from PBMCs. The CDR3 loop reads CASTPPGLVIGYNSPLHF. CDR3 sequence (DNA): TGTGCCAGCACTCCCCCGGGACTCGTAATCGGGTATAATTCACCCCTCCACTTT.